This is a list of T cell receptor beta chains from one sample in a study of OX40 agonist ivuxolimab in advanced cancers. Data came from immunoSEQ multiplex PCR; TCRdb stores just in-frame clones and leaves some out. The data contain about 46,000 clones, roughly 90% of them singletons. This sample comprised CD4+ or CD8+ T cells sorted from blood, obtained in a trial of the OX40 agonist ivuxolimab. Every receptor here comes from an adult with an advanced solid tumor such as melanoma, head and neck, liver or kidney cancer. Each CDR3 is given with its conserved first and last residue. The D gene is left open where the match is weak. Size tells how often a clone was seen (once, few, many) or the class of an expanded clone, and some rows leave it out.

v_gene	d_gene	j_gene	abundance	CDR3nt	CDR3aa
TRBV4-3	.	TRBJ1-2	once	TGCGCCAGCAGCCAAACGGGGTATGGCTACACCTTC	CASSQTGYGYTF
TRBV7-3	TRBD1	TRBJ2-5	once	TGTGCCAGCAGCCCTCTGGGGAGGACAGGGCACCTACAAGAGACCCAGTACTTC	CASSPLGRTGHLQETQYF
TRBV4-3	TRBD1	TRBJ1-1	.	TGCGCCAGCAGCCAGCTCAGGGGGCTGATGAACACTGAAGCTTTCTTT	CASSQLRGLMNTEAFF
TRBV19	.	TRBJ2-5	.	TGTGCCAGTAGTATCGGACTCCGAGAGACCCAGTACTTC	CASSIGLRETQYF
TRBV28	TRBD1	TRBJ2-7	.	TGTGCCAGCAGTTTAAGGGTCCTCCGGACAGGTGGAACCTACGAGCAGTACTTC	CASSLRVLRTGGTYEQYF
TRBV28	.	TRBJ2-2	few	TGTGCCAGCAGTTTAAGAGCATCAGCAGACACCGGGGAGCTGTTTTTT	CASSLRASADTGELFF
TRBV4-1	.	TRBJ1-5	.	TGCGCCAGCAGCCAAGATACCAGGGCCGGGCAGCCCCAGCATTTT	CASSQDTRAGQPQHF
TRBV29-1	.	TRBJ1-3	.	TGCAGCGTTGTCTCACGGGACGGCTTTGCTTCTGGAAACACCATATATTTT	CSVVSRDGFASGNTIYF
TRBV12-2	.	TRBJ1-2	once	TGTGCAAGTCGCTTAGGCCAGCAGCTAACTAATGGCTACACCTTC	CASRLGQQLTNGYTF
TRBV19	.	TRBJ1-1	.	TGTGCCAGTAGTCCGGGCGACAGATTCCCTGAAGCTTTCTTT	CASSPGDRFPEAFF
TRBV9	.	TRBJ1-1	.	TGTGCCAGCAGCGTAACCGAGAACACTGAAGCTTTCTTT	CASSVTENTEAFF